Detailed here is one T cell receptor (beta chain). Antigen unknown. This sample is drawn from a study of CD8 T cells in Susac syndrome. The V and J ends lost 2 bases and 1 base respectively, with 10 bases between them. This CDR3 contains 16 residues. Germline V CDR1 and CDR2: KGHDR, SFDVKD. RNA, at about 0.5 to 1 ug, was reverse transcribed with random hexamers. Multiplex PCR with immunoSEQ amplified the TCR beta CDR3 across 54 Vbeta and 13 Jbeta. One entry per CDR3 protein, called by TCRdb with MiXCR from the immunoSEQ multiplex PCR reads. The sample lists about 69,000 distinct CDR3 sequences, about 95% occurring once. From blood CD8+ and CD4+ T cells, the TCR beta chain was sequenced. Bulk CD8+ and CD4+ cells came from magnetic negative isolation; CD8+ TEMRA by FACS. Study-wide points: A relatively small number of individuals underwent TCR sequencing and HLA analysis.

The rearrangement uses TRBV24-1 and TRBJ2-2, with D possibly matching TRBD1 (5 bases). Sample: CD8+ T cells from PBMCs. This clonotype was obtained from a human donor in good health. CDR3 DNA sequence: TGTGCCACCAGTGATTGGGGTACAGGGAACACCGGGGAGCTGTTTTTT. Protein sequence: CATSDWGTGNTGELFF.